These T cell receptor beta chains were read from a single sample in a study of blood T cell repertoires in COVID-19. Sequencing used immunoSEQ multiplex PCR; TCRdb keeps in-frame clones, though not all of them. The table includes over 350,000 clones, approximately 93% detected once. Sequences were obtained from PBMCs or T cells enriched from blood (not recorded which). These receptors were collected from a woman between 35 and 50 years old who had been exposed to COVID-19. Each CDR3 is given with its conserved first and last residue.

J	V	CDR3
TRBJ1-2	TRBV27	CASSLIGGWGYTF
TRBJ2-1	TRBV7-3	CASSLTSGNSYNEQFF
TRBJ1-1	TRBV19	CASSIGSAGPEAFF
TRBJ2-3	TRBV7-9	CASSSPLTLEATDTQYF
TRBJ1-1	TRBV7-9	CASSLGGSTEAFF
TRBJ1-1	TRBV29-1	CSAIPRDFMNTEAFF
TRBJ1-4	TRBV4-3	CASSQRRGGEKLFF
TRBJ1-2	TRBV27	CASSSLDRERSYTF
TRBJ1-4	TRBV7-9	CASSGRDLYNEKLFF
TRBJ2-2	TRBV5-1	CASSPATDFSGELFF
TRBJ2-3	TRBV13	CASSLGQVVQGRTDTQYF
TRBJ2-4	TRBV5-6	CASSFTGKENIQYF
TRBJ2-7	TRBV30	CAWGTGTYEQYF
TRBJ2-7	TRBV7-9	CASSLVQAGSSYEQYF
TRBJ2-1	TRBV9	CASSSRDSGSQFF
TRBJ1-2	TRBV11-3	CASSLVGDRSLANYGYTF
TRBJ2-7	TRBV3-1/TRBV3-2	CASSRVGQGAYEQYF
TRBJ2-3	TRBV18	CASSPLSSGYTDTQYF
TRBJ2-2	TRBV19	CASRGRGWTGHTGELFF
TRBJ1-2	TRBV5-1	CASSLDSDYGYTF
TRBJ1-1	TRBV10-3	CAIRGEGQNTEAFF
TRBJ1-5	TRBV7-9	CASSLGRGNQPQHF
TRBJ2-1	TRBV19	CASAGANNEQFF
TRBJ1-2	TRBV19	CASSIRGGYTF
TRBJ1-3	TRBV9	CASSVAEQGYTIYF
TRBJ2-5	TRBV7-2	CASSWTGPVQETQYF
TRBJ1-4	TRBV7-8	CASSLQAGMGEKLFF
TRBJ1-1	TRBV5-8	CASNPTGGMNTEAFF
TRBJ1-6	TRBV5-1	CASSLVVSSYNSPLHF
TRBJ2-7	TRBV12-3/TRBV12-4	CASSPGGNEQYF
TRBJ2-1	TRBV2	CASSPLTSGNEQFF
TRBJ2-1	TRBV9	CASSVGDRVLFHNEQFF
TRBJ1-1	TRBV27	CASSLRGNTEAFF
TRBJ1-5	TRBV10-3	CAISETGSGEQPQHF
TRBJ1-5	TRBV21-1	CASSKGRGGQVLGSNQPQHF
TRBJ2-4	TRBV12-2	CASRPRQEGIQYF
TRBJ1-1	TRBV18	CASSPPSQMNTEAFF
TRBJ1-1	TRBV11-2	CASSLDSNTEAFF
TRBJ1-6	TRBV2	CASSGGSANSPLHF
TRBJ1-1	TRBV12-3/TRBV12-4	CASSPGGREAFF
TRBJ2-7	TRBV6-5	CASSDSGSAARYF
TRBJ1-1	TRBV11-2	CASSRDSQAFF
TRBJ1-6	TRBV5-1	CASSLEQGSPLHF
TRBJ2-7	TRBV30	CAWSVQAGGAFQYF
TRBJ2-3	TRBV7-3	CASSSLAGGDTQYF
TRBJ1-2	TRBV7-2	CASSLVGQGMGGYTF
TRBJ1-4	TRBV7-9	CASSSGQSLWANEKLFF
TRBJ1-2	TRBV24-1	CATSERTGTDYGYTF
TRBJ2-1	TRBV6-5	CASSYGQGWDEQFF
TRBJ2-2	TRBV19	CASSSPTGGDTGELFF
TRBJ2-5	TRBV4-1	CASTKGEGRRVQTQYF